This T cell receptor (beta chain) was sequenced during a study of spatial heterogeneity in lung cancer. Background on the study: As counted in raw reads, each unique TCR and UMI combination appeared more than ten times on average. Study findings and constraints: At tumor resection, ubiquitous expanded TCRs were detected in blood more often than later.

V lost 2 bases and J lost 4, with 9 bases in between. The CDR3 consists of 13 residues. Germline V lookup: CDR1 MDHEN, CDR2 SYDVKM. This clonotype was counted at least ten times. The antigen remains unidentified. Individually, TCR cDNA molecules were each labelled with a unique molecular identifier. TCRdb re-called the 5' RACE reads through MiXCR, storing one row per CDR3 protein. The top ten clones hold over 11% of a sample with 20,000 to 25,000 distinct CDR3 sequences, just under 7% of them seen once. The time point: sample taken at primary tumor resection. Without sorting, whole RNA was sequenced from tumor, nontumor lung or frozen PBMC. A total of around 67 untreated early-stage non-small cell lung cancer patients served as donors.

V usage is TRBV28 and J usage is TRBJ2-7; no firm D call. Source: PBMCs, taken at surgery. This clonotype was obtained from a male donor with early-stage non-small cell lung cancer. This CDR3 reads CASSLGFPYEQYF. The CDR3 DNA is TGTGCCAGCAGTTTAGGATTCCCGTACGAGCAGTACTTC.